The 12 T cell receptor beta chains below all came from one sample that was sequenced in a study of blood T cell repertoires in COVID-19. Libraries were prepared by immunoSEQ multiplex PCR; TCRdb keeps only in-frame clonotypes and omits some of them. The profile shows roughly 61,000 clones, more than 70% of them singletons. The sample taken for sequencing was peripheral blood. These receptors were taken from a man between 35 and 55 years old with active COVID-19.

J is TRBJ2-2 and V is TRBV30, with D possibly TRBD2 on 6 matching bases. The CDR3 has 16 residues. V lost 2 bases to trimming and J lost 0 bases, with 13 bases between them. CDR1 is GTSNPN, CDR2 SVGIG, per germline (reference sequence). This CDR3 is CAWSIGDSANTGELFF. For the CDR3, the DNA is TGTGCCTGGAGTATCGGGGACTCCGCGAACACCGGGGAGCTGTTTTTT.

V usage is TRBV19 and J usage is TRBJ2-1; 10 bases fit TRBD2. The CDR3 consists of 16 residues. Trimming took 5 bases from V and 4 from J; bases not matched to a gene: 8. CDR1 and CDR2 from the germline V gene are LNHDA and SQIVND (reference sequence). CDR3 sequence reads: CASSYTGTSEYNEQFF. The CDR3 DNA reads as TGTGCCAGTAGTTACACCGGGACTAGCGAGTACAATGAGCAGTTCTTC.

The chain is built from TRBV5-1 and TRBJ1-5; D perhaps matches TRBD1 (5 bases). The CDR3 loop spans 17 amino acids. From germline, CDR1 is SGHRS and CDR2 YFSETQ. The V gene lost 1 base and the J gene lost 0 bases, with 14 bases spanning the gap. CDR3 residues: CASSLFGGGDSNQPQHF. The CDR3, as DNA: TGCGCCAGCAGCTTGTTCGGGGGAGGAGATAGCAATCAGCCCCAGCATTTT.

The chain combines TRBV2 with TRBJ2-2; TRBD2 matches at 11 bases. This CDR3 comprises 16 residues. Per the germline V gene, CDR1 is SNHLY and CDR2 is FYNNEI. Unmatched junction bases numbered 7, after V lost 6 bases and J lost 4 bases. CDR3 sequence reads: CASRVGLAGGTGELFF. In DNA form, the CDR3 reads TGTGCCAGCAGGGTCGGGCTAGCGGGAGGCACCGGGGAGCTGTTTTTT.

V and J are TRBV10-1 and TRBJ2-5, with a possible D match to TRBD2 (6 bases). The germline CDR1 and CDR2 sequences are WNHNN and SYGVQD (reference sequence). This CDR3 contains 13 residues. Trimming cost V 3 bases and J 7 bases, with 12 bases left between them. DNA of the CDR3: TGCGCCAGCAGTGAAAGCCCGCGGGGGACCCAGTACTTC. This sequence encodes CASSESPRGTQYF.

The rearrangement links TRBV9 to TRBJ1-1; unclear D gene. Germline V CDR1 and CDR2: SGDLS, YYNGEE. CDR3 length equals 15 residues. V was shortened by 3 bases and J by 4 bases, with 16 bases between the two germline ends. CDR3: CASSAPVFSGTEAFF. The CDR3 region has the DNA TGTGCCAGCAGCGCCCCTGTCTTCTCCGGCACTGAAGCTTTCTTT.

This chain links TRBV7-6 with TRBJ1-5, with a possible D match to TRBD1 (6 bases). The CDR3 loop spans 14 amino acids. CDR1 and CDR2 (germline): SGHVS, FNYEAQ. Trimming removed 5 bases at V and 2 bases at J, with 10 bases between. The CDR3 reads CASSHRQGNQPQHF. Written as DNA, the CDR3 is TGTGCCAGCAGCCACCGACAGGGCAATCAGCCCCAGCATTTT.

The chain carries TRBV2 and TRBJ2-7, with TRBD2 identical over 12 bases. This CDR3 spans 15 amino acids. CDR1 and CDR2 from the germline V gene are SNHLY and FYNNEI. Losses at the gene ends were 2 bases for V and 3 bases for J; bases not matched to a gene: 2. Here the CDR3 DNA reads TGTGCCAGCAGTGAAAGGACTAGCGGGAACTACGAGCAGTACTTC. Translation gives CASSERTSGNYEQYF.

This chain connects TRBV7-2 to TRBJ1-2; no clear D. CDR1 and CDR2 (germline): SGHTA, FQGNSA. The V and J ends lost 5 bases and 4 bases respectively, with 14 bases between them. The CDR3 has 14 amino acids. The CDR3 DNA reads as TGTGCCAGCAGCGTAAGGATCGAGGGCTATGGCTACACCTTC. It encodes CASSVRIEGYGYTF.

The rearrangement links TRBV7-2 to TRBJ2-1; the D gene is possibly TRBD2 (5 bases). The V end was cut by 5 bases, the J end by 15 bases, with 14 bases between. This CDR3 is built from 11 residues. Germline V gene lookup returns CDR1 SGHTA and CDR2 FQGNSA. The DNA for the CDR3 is TGTGCCAGCAGCCCTCAACTAGTACTGTTCTTC. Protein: CASSPQLVLFF.

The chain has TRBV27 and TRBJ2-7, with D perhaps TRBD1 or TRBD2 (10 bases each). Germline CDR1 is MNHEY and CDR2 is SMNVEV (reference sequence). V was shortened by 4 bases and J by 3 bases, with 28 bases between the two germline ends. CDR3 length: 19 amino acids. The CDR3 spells CASSSRQGARSGRDYEQYF. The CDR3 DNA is TGTGCCAGCAGTTCCCGACAGGGGGCAAGAAGCGGGAGGGACTACGAGCAGTACTTC.

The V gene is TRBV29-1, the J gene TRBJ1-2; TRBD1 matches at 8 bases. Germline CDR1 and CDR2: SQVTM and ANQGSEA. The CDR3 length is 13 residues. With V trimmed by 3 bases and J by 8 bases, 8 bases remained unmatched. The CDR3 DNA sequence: TGCAGCGTTGATTTTCGGACAGGGAACGGCTACACCTTC. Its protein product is CSVDFRTGNGYTF.